Shown below are 11 T cell receptor beta chains from a single sample sequenced in a study of cytomegalovirus exposure and HLA in healthy donors. The PCR made use of 60 Vbeta and 13 Jbeta primers. Measured with immunoSEQ multiplex PCR; TCRdb has only the in-frame clones, and not every one. The data show 100,000 to 150,000 clones, with more than 60% seen just once and around 1.5% held by the top ten. Sequenced: PBMCs. All receptors derive from a woman aged 18-30 years in good health and CMV-seronegative.

The J gene is TRBJ2-1, the V gene TRBV25-1; tentatively, D is TRBD2 (6 bases). Germline V gene lookup returns CDR1 MGHDK and CDR2 SYGVNS. The CDR3 is 16 residues long. V lost 3 bases, J lost 9 bases, and 21 bases lay in between. The CDR3 DNA reads TGTGCCAGCAGTGAGGGGGTAGCGGCTAGTCAGGGTGAGCAGTTCTTC. Residues: CASSEGVAASQGEQFF.

This sequence joins TRBV13 and TRBJ1-1; 8 bases match TRBD1. The CDR3 contains 17 residues. Losses at the gene ends were 4 bases for V and 0 bases for J; bases not matched to a gene: 10. Germline-derived CDR1 and CDR2 are PRHDT and FYEKMQ (reference sequence). The CDR3 reads CASSYGQGRGMNTEAFF. CDR3 bases: TGTGCCAGCAGCTACGGACAGGGACGAGGAATGAACACTGAAGCTTTCTTT.

A note on this clone: The identical CDR3 is also encoded by other nucleotide sequences in the sample. V gene TRBV5-1 combines with J gene TRBJ2-1; D not certain. V was clipped by 0 bases and J by 6 bases, with 7 bases between them. Germline-derived CDR1 and CDR2 are SGHRS and YFSETQ. CDR3 length: 13 residues. The CDR3 bases are TGCGCCAGCAGCTTGGGAACTGGCAATGAGCAGTTCTTC. Its protein product is CASSLGTGNEQFF.

V and J are TRBV6-1 and TRBJ2-2; no definite D call. Germline V lookup: CDR1 MNHNS, CDR2 SASEGT. This CDR3 spans 13 amino acids. With 1 base removed from V and 5 bases from J, the gap between germline ends came to 5 bases. The CDR3 nucleotides are TGTGCCAGCAGTGAAGTCAAAACCGGGGAGCTGTTTTTT. Translated, it gives CASSEVKTGELFF.

The chain carries TRBV27 and TRBJ2-1; D gene unclear. The V and J ends lost 2 bases and 6 bases respectively, with 5 bases between them. The CDR3 is 12 amino acids. Germline lookup yields CDR1 MNHEY and CDR2 SMNVEV (reference sequence). In DNA form, the CDR3 reads TGTGCCAGCAGTTTAATCGGCAATGAGCAGTTCTTC. The encoded protein is CASSLIGNEQFF.

The rearrangement joins TRBV10-3 to TRBJ2-7; 12 nucleotides line up with TRBD2. The CDR3 is 13 amino acids. The V and J ends lost 7 bases and 5 bases, in that order; junction bases with no gene match: 3. CDR1 is ENHRY and CDR2 is SYGVKD in the germline V gene. CDR3 sequence reads: CAITSGRADEQYF. CDR3 DNA sequence: TGTGCCATCACTAGCGGGAGGGCCGACGAGCAGTACTTC.

This rearrangement joins TRBV6-1 to TRBJ2-3; the D gene is possibly TRBD2 (5 bases). The germline V gene has CDR1 MNHNS and CDR2 SASEGT. There are 15 residues in the CDR3. V lost 5 bases to trimming and J lost 1 base, with 13 bases between them. CDR3: CASSHPSGGTDTQYF. The DNA for the CDR3 is TGTGCCAGCAGTCATCCCAGCGGAGGCACAGATACGCAGTATTTT.

The chain joins TRBV29-1 to TRBJ2-1; D gene ambiguous. Germline V gene sequence: CDR1 SQVTM, CDR2 ANQGSEA. V lost 4 bases to trimming and J lost 4 bases, with 14 bases between them. CDR3 length equals 14 residues. CDR3 residues: CSVVAEDGYNEQFF. The CDR3 region has the DNA TGCAGCGTTGTCGCGGAAGACGGGTACAATGAGCAGTTCTTC.

This chain connects TRBV19 to TRBJ1-3, with D tentatively TRBD1 (6 bases). The CDR3 consists of 14 residues. In germline, CDR1 is LNHDA, CDR2 SQIVND (reference sequence). The ends were cut back, 8 bases at V and 1 base at J, with 12 bases in the middle. The CDR3 loop is CASGGGSSGNTIYF. CDR3 coding DNA: TGTGCCAGTGGGGGGGGCTCTTCTGGAAACACCATATATTTT.

The chain recombines TRBV5-6 with TRBJ2-5, with TRBD1 matching over 7 bases. CDR1 SGHDT and CDR2 YYEEEE come from the germline V gene. This CDR3 is built from 14 residues. V lost 4 bases and J lost 2; bases outside the gene matches: 5. This chain's CDR3 is CASSTGQPQETQYF. The CDR3 nucleotides are TGTGCCAGCAGCACGGGACAGCCTCAAGAGACCCAGTACTTC.

The chain joins TRBV6-5 to TRBJ2-1; TRBD1 matches at 7 bases. V lost 8 bases to trimming and J lost 7 bases; unmatched junction nucleotides: 14. The CDR3 runs 15 residues. The germline V gene encodes CDR1 MNHEY and CDR2 SVGAGI. The CDR3 protein is CASSLPGTVNNEQFF. The CDR3 region has the DNA TGTGCCAGCTCCCTTCCCGGGACAGTTAATAATGAGCAGTTCTTC.